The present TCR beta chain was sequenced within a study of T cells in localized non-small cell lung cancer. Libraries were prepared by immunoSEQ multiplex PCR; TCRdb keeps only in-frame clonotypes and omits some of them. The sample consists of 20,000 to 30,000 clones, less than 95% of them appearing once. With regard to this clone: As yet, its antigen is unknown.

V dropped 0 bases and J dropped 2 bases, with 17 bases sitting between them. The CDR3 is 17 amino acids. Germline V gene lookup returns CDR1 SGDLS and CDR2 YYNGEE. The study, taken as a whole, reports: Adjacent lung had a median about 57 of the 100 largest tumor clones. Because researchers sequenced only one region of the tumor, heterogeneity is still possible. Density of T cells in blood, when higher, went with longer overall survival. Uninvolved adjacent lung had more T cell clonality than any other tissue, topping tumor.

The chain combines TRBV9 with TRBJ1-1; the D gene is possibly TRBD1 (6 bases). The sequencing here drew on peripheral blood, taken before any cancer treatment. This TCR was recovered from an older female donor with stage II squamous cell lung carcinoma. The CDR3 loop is CASSVDGRGPGNTEAFF. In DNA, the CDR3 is TGTGCCAGCAGCGTAGATGGCAGGGGTCCAGGAAACACTGAAGCTTTCTTT.